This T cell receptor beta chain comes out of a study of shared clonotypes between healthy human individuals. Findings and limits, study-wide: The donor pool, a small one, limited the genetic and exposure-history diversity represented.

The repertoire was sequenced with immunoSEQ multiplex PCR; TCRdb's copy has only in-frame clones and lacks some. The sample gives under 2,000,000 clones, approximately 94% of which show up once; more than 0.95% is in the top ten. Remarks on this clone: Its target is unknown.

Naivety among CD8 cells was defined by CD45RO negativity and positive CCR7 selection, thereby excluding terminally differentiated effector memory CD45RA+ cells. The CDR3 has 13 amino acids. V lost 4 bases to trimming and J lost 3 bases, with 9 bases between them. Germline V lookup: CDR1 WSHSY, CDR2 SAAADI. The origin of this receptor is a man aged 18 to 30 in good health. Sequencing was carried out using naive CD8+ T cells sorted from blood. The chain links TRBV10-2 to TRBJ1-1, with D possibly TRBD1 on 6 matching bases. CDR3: CASSVQGHTEAFF. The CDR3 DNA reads TGCGCCAGCAGTGTACAGGGACACACTGAAGCTTTCTTT.